The sequence of this T cell receptor beta chain was determined in a study of vaccination effects on CD4 cells after COVID-19. The wider study: It was with 10 IU/ml IL-2 and around 10 ug/ml peptides that some 2 million PBMC per well were cultured. Study-wide results and caveats: Vaccine-induced clones in healthy vaccinees cross-reacted with common cold coronaviruses in only 1 of 255 cases.

With respect to this clone: What it binds is not known.

Germline CDR1 and CDR2: SEHNR and FQNEAQ (reference sequence). CDR3 length: 14 amino acids. Trimming removed 1 base at V and 7 bases at J, with 11 bases between. The repertoire was sequenced with immunoSEQ multiplex PCR; TCRdb's copy has only in-frame clones and lacks some. The sample holds about 48,000 clones, 50% to 80% seen once. Isolating CD4+ T cells followed 9 to 10 days of culture. Negative nucleocapsid antibody tests before and after vaccination confirmed no previous SARS-CoV-2 infection. The authors exchanged half the medium for IL-2 medium on days 3 and 7. The chain combines TRBV7-9 with TRBJ2-1; the D gene is possibly TRBD2 (5 bases). Material: CD4+ T cells from PBMCs cultured without peptide, obtained before COVID-19 vaccination. The source is a human donor who received a COVID-19 vaccine. The CDR3 region has the DNA TGTGCCAGCAGCTTAGGAGGGTCGGGAAATGAGCAGTTCTTC. It encodes CASSLGGSGNEQFF.